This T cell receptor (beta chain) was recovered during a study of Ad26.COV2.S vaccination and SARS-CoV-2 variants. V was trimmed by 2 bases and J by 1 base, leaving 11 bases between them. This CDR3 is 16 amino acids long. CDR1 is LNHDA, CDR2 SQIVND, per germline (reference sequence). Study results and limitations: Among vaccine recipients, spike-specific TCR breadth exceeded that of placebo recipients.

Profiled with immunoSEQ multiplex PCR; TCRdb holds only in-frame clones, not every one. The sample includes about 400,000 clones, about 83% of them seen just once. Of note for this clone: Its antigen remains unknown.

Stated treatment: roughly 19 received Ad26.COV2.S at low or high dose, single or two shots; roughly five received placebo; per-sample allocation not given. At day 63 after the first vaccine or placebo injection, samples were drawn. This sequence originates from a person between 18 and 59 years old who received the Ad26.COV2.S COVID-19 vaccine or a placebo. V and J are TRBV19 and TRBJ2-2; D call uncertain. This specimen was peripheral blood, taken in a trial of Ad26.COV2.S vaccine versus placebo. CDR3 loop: CASSIIRPLNTGELFF. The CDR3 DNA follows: TGTGCCAGTAGTATAATCAGGCCTTTGAACACCGGGGAGCTGTTTTTT.